These T cell receptor beta chains were read from a single sample in a study of blood T cell repertoires in COVID-19. The table came from immunoSEQ multiplex PCR; TCRdb's copy has only in-frame clones and leaves some out. Seen here are 200,000 to 250,000 clones, approximately 81% observed once, and the top ten hold 10%. Material: peripheral blood. The receptors originated from a woman aged 80 or over with acute or convalescent COVID-19. Both conserved end residues are part of each CDR3. D genes are given only for firm matches. Clone size is stated in some rows and not others, as once, few, many or a class when expanded.

J,D,V,length,size,DNA,CDR3
TRBJ1-1,NA,TRBV6-5,13,NA,TGTGCCAGCAGTTCAACCCAACTCAAACCTGCTTTCTTT,CASSSTQLKPAFF
TRBJ2-7,TRBD2,TRBV28,15,NA,TGTGCCAGCAGCTGGACTAGCGGTGGGGCCTACGAGCAGTACTTC,CASSWTSGGAYEQYF
TRBJ1-3,TRBD1,TRBV7-9,17,NA,TGTGCCAGCAGCTTTTCTCCGGGACAGTCCTCTGGAAACACCATATATTTT,CASSFSPGQSSGNTIYF
TRBJ2-3,TRBD2,TRBV7-9,14,NA,TGTGCCAGCAGCTTAGCGGGGGGGGTAGATACGCAGTATTTT,CASSLAGGVDTQYF
TRBJ1-3,NA,TRBV9,15,NA,TGTGCCAGCAGCGTAGTAGAGGGAACTGGAAACACCATATATTTT,CASSVVEGTGNTIYF
TRBJ1-2,NA,TRBV7-9,10,NA,TGTGCCAGCGGGAGCCATGGCTACACCTTC,CASGSHGYTF
TRBJ2-3,TRBD2,TRBV6-2/TRBV6-3,20,NA,TGTGCCAGCAGTTACTCAGCTAGCGGGGGGGTATTTGGAAGCACAGATACGCAGTATTTT,CASSYSASGGVFGSTDTQYF
TRBJ2-5,TRBD2,TRBV6-6,14,NA,TGTGCCACCTTCGCCGCTAGCGGCCAAGAGACCCAGTACTTC,CATFAASGQETQYF
TRBJ2-4,TRBD2,TRBV29-1,15,NA,TGCAGCGTCGGTAGCGGGGGTGGGACCAAAAACATTCAGTACTTC,CSVGSGGGTKNIQYF
TRBJ1-3,TRBD1,TRBV2,15,NA,TGTGCCAGCAGTGTTTTAGGGGGCGCGAAAAACACCATATATTTT,CASSVLGGAKNTIYF
TRBJ2-7,TRBD1,TRBV30,13,NA,TGTGCCTGGAACAGGGGTGGGACCTACGAGCAGTACTTC,CAWNRGGTYEQYF
TRBJ2-7,TRBD1,TRBV5-6,14,NA,TGTGCCAGCAGCTTGGTTCAGGGGGCATACGAGCAGTACTTC,CASSLVQGAYEQYF
TRBJ2-5,NA,TRBV10-3,15,once,TGTGCCATCAGTGACGACGAGGGTACTCAAGAGACCCAGTACTTC,CAISDDEGTQETQYF
TRBJ1-2,NA,TRBV28,11,NA,TGTGCCAGCAGGCAACTTGATGGCTACACCTTC,CASRQLDGYTF
TRBJ2-5,NA,TRBV6-2/TRBV6-3,15,once,TGTGCCAGCACCCCCCCCTCAGGAGGGGAAGAGACCCAGTACTTC,CASTPPSGGEETQYF
TRBJ1-6,TRBD1,TRBV10-3,14,NA,TGTGCCATCAGCCCGGACAGGGTCAATTCACCCCTCCACTTT,CAISPDRVNSPLHF
TRBJ2-3,TRBD1,TRBV6-2/TRBV6-3,17,NA,TGTGCCAGCAGTTCCGTCCTCGGACAGGGTAGCACAGATACGCAGTATTTT,CASSSVLGQGSTDTQYF
TRBJ2-7,NA,TRBV19,15,NA,TGTGCCAGTAGTCCAAACCGTCTAGTGCCCGGGGAGCAGTACTTC,CASSPNRLVPGEQYF
TRBJ1-3,TRBD1,TRBV18,17,NA,TGTGCCAGCTCACTAACGACAGGGCCACTGTCTGGAAACACCATATATTTT,CASSLTTGPLSGNTIYF
TRBJ1-4,TRBD1,TRBV2,14,once,TGTGCCAGCAGCGTAGGGACAGCGAATGAAAAACTGTTTTTT,CASSVGTANEKLFF
TRBJ1-2,NA,TRBV7-3,14,few,TGTGCCAGCAGCTTAAACCCGGGGGACTATGGCTACACCTTC,CASSLNPGDYGYTF
TRBJ1-5,NA,TRBV19,14,NA,TGTGCCAGTACCCCCGGGGAGGGGAGCCAGCCCCAGCATTTT,CASTPGEGSQPQHF
TRBJ2-3,TRBD2,TRBV3-1/TRBV3-2,12,few,TGTGCCAGCAGCCAAGTAGCGGGAGGGTGCTATTTT,CASSQVAGGCYF
TRBJ2-6,NA,TRBV7-3,17,NA,TGTGCCAGCAGCTTACAGGGGGGAGGCTCCGGGGCCAACGTCCTGACTTTC,CASSLQGGGSGANVLTF